This TCR beta chain was sequenced in a study of Ad26.COV2.S vaccination and SARS-CoV-2 variants. Across the study: As a participant in COV1001, the donor was in the Ad26.COV2.S trial arm. Donor got 5x10^10 or 1x10^11 viral particles of Ad26.COV2.S. Overall study findings and caveats: Relative to placebo recipients, vaccine recipients exhibited elevated spike-specific TCR breadth.

In its sample, this clone was seen once. Its antigen is currently unknown. Profiled with immunoSEQ multiplex PCR; TCRdb holds only in-frame clones, not every one. Altogether about 480,000 clones are present, around nine tenths being singletons, with the ten largest covering roughly 12%. There are 13 residues in the CDR3. The germline CDR1 and CDR2 sequences are SGHTA and FQGNSA. V was shortened by 2 bases and J by 6 bases, with 8 bases between the two germline ends. Treatment in this sample: some 20 received Ad26.COV2.S at low or high dose, single or two shots; about five received placebo; per-sample allocation not given. Day 63 after the first injection of vaccine or placebo was the sampling time.

Source: peripheral blood, taken in a trial of Ad26.COV2.S vaccine versus placebo. The J gene is TRBJ1-5, the V gene TRBV7-2; D might be TRBD1 (5 bases). The TCR comes from a person between 18 and 65 years old who received the Ad26.COV2.S COVID-19 vaccine or a placebo. The CDR3 region has the DNA TGTGCCAGCAGCTTATCCAGGGTTCAGCCCCAGCATTTT. Translating gives CASSLSRVQPQHF.